These 23 T cell receptor beta chains share one sample of origin, sequenced in a study of identical twins. TCRdb called the 5' RACE reads again in MiXCR, with one record for every CDR3 protein. The sample yields 690,000 or so distinct CDR3 sequences, 6% to 6.5% seen once. The sample consisted of naive T cells sorted from blood. The receptors shown here come from a man younger than 30 in good health.

Note on this clonotype: At one boundary the junction diverges from the germline segment, which might be a read error. The CDR3 spells CASSPSVRGNELFF. The CDR3 DNA sequence: TGTGCCAGCAGCCCCTCTGTGAGGGGCAATGAGCTGTTCTTC. V and J are TRBV7-3 and TRBJ2-1; the D gene could be TRBD1 or TRBD2 (5 bases each). Germline CDR1 SGHTA, CDR2 FQGTGA. The CDR3 has 14 residues.

Many counts were recorded for this clonotype. The chain has TRBV6-1 and TRBJ1-1, with a weak D call TRBD1 (6 bases). The germline V gene encodes CDR1 MNHNS and CDR2 SASEGT. V was pared by 1 base and J by 4 bases, with 13 bases between. This CDR3 is built from 15 residues. CDR3 amino acids: CASSEVGGALTEAFF. CDR3 DNA sequence: TGTGCCAGCAGTGAAGTCGGGGGGGCGCTCACTGAAGCTTTCTTT.

This clonotype has only one observation. V and J are TRBV4-2 and TRBJ2-2; 12 bases are shared with TRBD2. The CDR3 runs 19 residues. Germline V gene sequence: CDR1 LGHNA, CDR2 YNFKEQ. V lost 4 bases and J lost 3; bases outside the gene matches: 12. The CDR3 reads CASSPGPGLAGPDTGELFF. The CDR3 coding sequence is TGTGCCAGCAGCCCGGGCCCCGGACTAGCGGGACCGGACACCGGGGAGCTGTTTTTT.

A note on this clonotype: A read error may be the cause here, since a much bigger clone is one base away. The chain joins TRBV20-1 to TRBJ1-5; D call uncertain. Germline values: CDR1 DFQATT, CDR2 SNEGSKA (reference sequence). This CDR3 region has 15 residues. The CDR3 nucleotides are TGCAGTGCTAGAGATGGACTCCCACCCAATCAGGCCCAGCATTTT. It specifies CSARDGLPPNQAQHF.

This chain connects TRBV5-1 to TRBJ1-5; no clear D. The V gene's germline CDR1 is SGHRS and CDR2 YFSETQ. The ends were cut back, 7 bases at V and 0 bases at J, with 8 bases in the middle. The CDR3 totals 13 residues. In DNA, the CDR3 is TGCGCCAGCGCAATAGGTAGCAATCAGCCCCAGCATTTT. It yields the protein CASAIGSNQPQHF.

This clonotype was observed many times. The CDR3 is CAISESLESYEQYF. The CDR3 bases are TGTGCCATCAGTGAGTCGCTGGAGTCCTACGAGCAGTACTTC. V usage is TRBV10-3 and J usage is TRBJ2-7; D unresolved. This CDR3 contains 14 residues. Per the germline V gene, CDR1 is ENHRY and CDR2 is SYGVKD. V gave up 0 bases and J gave up 1 base, with 7 bases separating them.

The table lists this clonotype with many counts. The chain carries TRBV12-3 or TRBV12-4 and TRBJ1-2; the D is unclear. The CDR3 length is 17 residues. The V end was cut by 1 base, the J end by 3 bases, with 18 bases between. As DNA, the CDR3 is TGTGCCAGCAGTTTAGGTTACGGGTCGGCTACGCACTATGGCTACACCTTC. Amino acid sequence: CASSLGYGSATHYGYTF.

Regarding this clonotype: In this CDR3 the conserved last residue, phenylalanine or tryptophan, is missing, so a read error is likely. The chain combines TRBV11-1 with TRBJ2-2; 15 nucleotides align to TRBD2. CDR3 length: 20 residues. The V gene end was trimmed by 4 bases and the J gene end by 4 bases; junction bases not matched to a gene: 13. The germline CDR1 and CDR2 sequences are SGHAT and FQDESV (reference sequence). The CDR3 sequence: CASSYYRRGLAGGRTGELFL. In DNA, the CDR3 is TGTGCCAGCAGCTACTACCGGCGAGGACTAGCGGGAGGGCGCACCGGGGAGCTGTTTCTT.

A few counts support this clonotype. The V and J genes are TRBV7-9 and TRBJ2-2; 7 bases map to TRBD2. Germline lookup yields CDR1 SEHNR and CDR2 FQNEAQ (reference sequence). After removal of 5 bases from V and 0 bases from J, the junction contained 6 bases not matched to a gene. The CDR3 is made up of 16 amino acids. DNA of the CDR3: TGTGCCAGCAGCCCTCCGGGGGGATCGAACACCGGGGAGCTGTTTTTT. Amino acids: CASSPPGGSNTGELFF.

The chain has TRBV10-3 and TRBJ1-1; maybe TRBD1 (6 bases). This CDR3 contains 14 residues. V was cut by 0 bases and J by 7 bases, with 12 bases left in between. Germline V CDR1 and CDR2: ENHRY, SYGVKD. The CDR3 protein is CAISESWTENEAFF. The CDR3 DNA follows: TGTGCCATCAGTGAGTCTTGGACAGAGAATGAAGCTTTCTTT.

The chain carries TRBV18 and TRBJ2-7, with D possibly matching TRBD2 (5 bases). Trimming pared 1 base from V and 4 bases from J, leaving 14 bases between. This CDR3 has 15 residues. The germline V gene encodes CDR1 KGHSH and CDR2 LQKENI. The CDR3 bases are TGTGCCAGCTCACCACGAAGGGATAGCGTGTACGAGCAGTACTTC. It encodes CASSPRRDSVYEQYF.

In this sample, this clonotype turned up many times. The chain links TRBV10-2 to TRBJ2-2; 12 bases line up with TRBD2. Germline trimming cut 6 bases from V and 8 bases from J; bases unmatched to any gene: 4. This CDR3 region has 14 residues. Germline assignment: CDR1 WSHSY and CDR2 SAAADI. The CDR3 is CASSRLAGEGELFF. CDR3 bases: TGCGCCAGCAGCAGACTAGCGGGAGAAGGGGAGCTGTTTTTT.

There are many counts of this clonotype. The chain has TRBV4-3 and TRBJ2-1; possible D gene TRBD2, 6 bases. V lost 5 bases and J lost 16, with 18 bases in between. The CDR3 sequence is 12 residues long. Germline CDR1 is LGHNA and CDR2 is YSLEER. The CDR3: CASSGVGGRYFF. The CDR3 DNA is TGCGCCAGCAGCGGAGTGGGGGGACGTTATTTCTTC.

This clonotype was seen more than once but under ten times. CDR3 sequence reads: CASTPGIHSGYTF. CDR3 sequence (DNA): TGTGCCAGCACCCCGGGAATTCATAGTGGCTACACCTTC. The chain uses TRBV12-3 or TRBV12-4 and TRBJ1-2; D is ambiguous. The V end lost 7 bases, the J end lost 7 bases, and 16 bases lay between the germline ends. The CDR3 has 13 amino acids.

Ten or more counts support this clonotype. The chain links TRBV7-6 to TRBJ2-5; weak D call: TRBD1 (5 bases). Trimming removed 0 bases from V and 1 base from J, with 9 bases in between. Germline V gene data show CDR1 as SGHVS and CDR2 as FNYEAQ. The CDR3 is 15 residues long. The CDR3 here is CASSLAGRVQETQYF. In nucleotides, the CDR3 is TGTGCCAGCAGCTTAGCGGGCAGGGTCCAAGAGACCCAGTACTTC.

This chain connects TRBV20-1 to TRBJ2-3; the match to TRBD2 covers 8 bases. Trimming cost V 1 base and J 4 bases; bases outside gene matches: 4. CDR1 and CDR2 from the germline V gene are DFQATT and SNEGSKA (reference sequence). The CDR3 spans 14 residues. The CDR3 spells CSARVRGLADTQYF. CDR3 sequence (DNA): TGCAGTGCTAGAGTCCGGGGACTAGCAGATACGCAGTATTTT.

The chain couples TRBV6-2 or TRBV6-3 to TRBJ2-5, with D possibly being TRBD2 (5 bases). Between the trimmed V and J ends, which lost 4 bases and 9 bases, there was a span of 18 bases. This CDR3 is 14 amino acids long. Germline V gives CDR1 MNHEY, CDR2 SVGEGT. CDR3 sequence: CASSSRAAKSPQYF. CDR3 DNA: TGTGCCAGCAGTTCTAGAGCGGCCAAAAGTCCCCAGTACTTC.

This clonotype was counted at least ten times. The V call is TRBV5-6, the J call TRBJ2-5; 7 positions agree with TRBD1. The germline gives CDR1 SGHDT, CDR2 YYEEEE. The CDR3 contains 14 residues. The junction had 8 bases not matched to a gene; V was cut back by 5 bases and J by 4 bases. The chain's CDR3 is CASSQQGYRETQYF. The DNA of the CDR3 is TGTGCCAGCAGTCAACAGGGGTATAGAGAGACCCAGTACTTC.

V is TRBV7-8 and J is TRBJ2-2; D is unresolved. There are 14 residues in the CDR3. Germline values: CDR1 SGHVS, CDR2 FQNEAQ. The V end was cut by 5 bases, the J end by 6 bases, with 13 bases between. The CDR3 loop is CASSPSQRAGELFF. The CDR3 nucleotides read TGTGCCAGCAGCCCCTCTCAACGGGCCGGGGAGCTGTTTTTT.

This clonotype has at least ten counts. This chain joins TRBV4-1 and TRBJ2-3, with TRBD2 matching 10 bases. V lost 3 bases and J lost 14; bases outside the gene matches: 8. Germline loops: CDR1 MGHRA, CDR2 YSYEKL. The CDR3 extends over 13 amino acids. As DNA, the CDR3 is TGCGCCAGCAGCCAGCTAACTAGCGGGGAATGGTATTTT. It is translated as CASSQLTSGEWYF.

This clonotype has more than one count but fewer than ten. The chain links TRBV20-1 to TRBJ2-3, with TRBD2 matching over 8 bases. Germline V CDR1 and CDR2: DFQATT, SNEGSKA (reference sequence). J was trimmed by 2 bases and V by 5 bases; bases with no gene match: 18. The CDR3 runs 18 residues. CDR3 in amino acids: CSAPPPLLSGVITDTQYF. The CDR3 DNA sequence: TGCAGTGCTCCCCCCCCTCTGCTTAGCGGGGTTATCACAGATACGCAGTATTTT.

This clonotype was found many times. The genes are TRBV6-6 and TRBJ2-3; D remains ambiguous. Trimming cost V 7 bases and J 0 bases, with 8 bases left between them. In germline, CDR1 is MNHNY, CDR2 SVGAGI (reference sequence). The CDR3 is made up of 13 amino acids. The CDR3 region has the DNA TGTGCCAGCAAGGTATACAGCACAGATACGCAGTATTTT. Encoded protein: CASKVYSTDTQYF.

This clonotype was seen many times. The junction departs from the called germline gene at one end, perhaps through a read error. CDR3 coding DNA: TGCGCCAGTCGGGAGAACACTGAAGCTTTCTTT. The encoded protein is CASRENTEAFF. This chain uses TRBV2 with TRBJ1-1; unclear D gene. Per germline, CDR1 SNHLY and CDR2 FYNNEI. The CDR3 sequence is 11 residues long.